This is a list of T cell receptor beta chains from one sample in a study of shared clonotypes between healthy human individuals. Here immunoSEQ multiplex PCR was the method, and the copy in TCRdb shows in-frame clones only, minus some. This table has about 510,000 clones, approximately 95% appearing once. Sequences were obtained from naive CD4+ T cells sorted from blood. These receptors came from a young woman in good health. The CDR3 runs from the conserved cysteine through the conserved F or W. Each record gives: D gene, J gene, V gene, clone size, CDR3 DNA, CDR3 protein. A D gene is named only where the DNA matches it firmly. Size values are once, few and many counts, or a class for expanded clones, and some rows have none.

D gene: TRBD1; J gene: TRBJ1-2; V gene: TRBV7-2; clone size: once; CDR3 DNA: TGTGCCAGCAGCACACAACAGGGGGCGAACGGTGGCTACACCTTC; CDR3 protein: CASSTQQGANGGYTF
D gene: TRBD2; J gene: TRBJ2-3; V gene: TRBV14; clone size: .; CDR3 DNA: TGTGCCAGCAGCCGATTAGGGTCTTCTAGCGGAACAAGGTCCTATACGCAGTATTTT; CDR3 protein: CASSRLGSSSGTRSYTQYF
D gene: .; J gene: TRBJ1-4; V gene: TRBV6-5; clone size: .; CDR3 DNA: TGTGCCAGCAGAAATTCGGGACCTGAATCGGAAAAACTGTTTTTT; CDR3 protein: CASRNSGPESEKLFF
D gene: .; J gene: TRBJ1-1; V gene: TRBV7-9; clone size: .; CDR3 DNA: TGTGCCAGCAGCTTAGCCGGGGGAAGAATGAACACTGAAGCTTTCTTT; CDR3 protein: CASSLAGGRMNTEAFF
D gene: TRBD1; J gene: TRBJ2-7; V gene: TRBV2; clone size: .; CDR3 DNA: TGTGCCAGCAGATATATGGGACAGACCTACGAGCAGTACTTC; CDR3 protein: CASRYMGQTYEQYF
D gene: .; J gene: TRBJ2-5; V gene: TRBV4-1; clone size: once; CDR3 DNA: TGCGCCAGCAGCCCATTCAGGAGACTCCAAGAGACCCAGTACTTC; CDR3 protein: CASSPFRRLQETQYF
D gene: .; J gene: TRBJ2-1; V gene: TRBV27; clone size: .; CDR3 DNA: TGTGCCAGCAGTGCGACTAGGGACAATGAGCAGTTCTTC; CDR3 protein: CASSATRDNEQFF
D gene: .; J gene: TRBJ2-1; V gene: TRBV18; clone size: .; CDR3 DNA: TGTGCCAGCTCACCCCCTAGCCGTTTTGGCGATGAGCAGTTCTTC; CDR3 protein: CASSPPSRFGDEQFF
D gene: .; J gene: TRBJ2-3; V gene: TRBV7-8; clone size: .; CDR3 DNA: TGTGCCAGCAGCTTAGGTCGACTAGGCGGGGTAGATACGCAGTATTTT; CDR3 protein: CASSLGRLGGVDTQYF
D gene: .; J gene: TRBJ1-4; V gene: TRBV5-8; clone size: .; CDR3 DNA: TGTGCCAGCAGCCTTGGTGAAGGGGGAAGCGAAAAACTGTTTTTT; CDR3 protein: CASSLGEGGSEKLFF
D gene: .; J gene: TRBJ2-7; V gene: TRBV6-1; clone size: once; CDR3 DNA: TGTGCCAGCAGTGAACCCACAGTTTTGGCCCACGAGCAGTACTTC; CDR3 protein: CASSEPTVLAHEQYF
D gene: TRBD2; J gene: TRBJ2-3; V gene: TRBV5-5; clone size: .; CDR3 DNA: TGTGCCAGCAGTCTGGGACTAGCGGGAGTTACGCAGTATTTT; CDR3 protein: CASSLGLAGVTQYF
D gene: .; J gene: TRBJ2-3; V gene: TRBV5-1; clone size: .; CDR3 DNA: TGCGCCAGCAGCTTGGCGCGGGATACGCAGTATTTT; CDR3 protein: CASSLARDTQYF
D gene: .; J gene: TRBJ2-7; V gene: TRBV27; clone size: once; CDR3 DNA: TGTGCCAGCACCTCGCCTAGGGACGAGCAGTACTTC; CDR3 protein: CASTSPRDEQYF